This is a list of T cell receptor beta chains from one sample in a study of shared T cell receptors in the human thymus. TCRdb's copy holds only in-frame clones and misses some; the assay was immunoSEQ multiplex PCR. The repertoire holds about 380,000 clones, with around 95% as singletons. The sequenced sample consisted of thymocytes. Source of these receptors: a human donor. Each CDR3 is given with its conserved first and last residue. The D gene is left open where the match is weak. Only some rows state a clone size, as once, few, many or a class for expanded clones.

>TRBJ1-5|TRBD1|NA|TRBV7-2
TGTGCCAGCAGCTTCGACAGGGGTAAGTCGAATCAGCCCCAGCATTTT
CASSFDRGKSNQPQHF
>TRBJ1-2|NA|NA|TRBV10-3
TGTGCCATCAGTGAGTCCTCACAGGGACGGGCGTGGGGCTACACCTTC
CAISESSQGRAWGYTF
>TRBJ1-1|NA|NA|TRBV4-2
TGTGCCAGCAGCCAGCCCACTCGGGACATATCCGGGTTTCACACTGAAGCTTTCTTT
CASSQPTRDISGFHTEAFF
>TRBJ2-7|NA|NA|TRBV28
TGTGCCAGCAGTTTGGGGGACGGTCCCTACGAGCAGTACTTC
CASSLGDGPYEQYF
>TRBJ2-1|NA|NA|TRBV14
TGTGCCAGCAGCCAAGATCTGGCCCGAACTGGTGAGCAGTTCTTC
CASSQDLARTGEQFF
>TRBJ2-6|NA|NA|TRBV28
TGTGCCAGCAGGCTTAGGGTTGGGGCCAACGTCCTGACTTTC
CASRLRVGANVLTF
>TRBJ2-4|NA|once|TRBV27
TGTGCCAGCAGTTTACATCCACCGCGAACCACCAAAAACATTCAGTACTTC
CASSLHPPRTTKNIQYF
>TRBJ1-4|TRBD1|NA|TRBV10-1
TGCGCCAGCAGACCGGGACAGGGACGAACTAATGAAAAACTGTTTTTT
CASRPGQGRTNEKLFF
>TRBJ2-4|TRBD2|NA|TRBV15
TGTGCCACCAGCAGAGATTCACTAGCGGGAGTGGCCAAAAACATTCAGTACTTC
CATSRDSLAGVAKNIQYF
>TRBJ2-7|NA|few|TRBV4-2
TGTGCCAGCAGCCAGGCGACAACCTACGAGCAGTACTTC
CASSQATTYEQYF
>TRBJ1-2|TRBD1|NA|TRBV7-9
TGTGCCAGCAGACCAAGGGACAGGCGTCGGGGAGGCTACACCTTC
CASRPRDRRRGGYTF
>TRBJ2-7|NA|NA|TRBV5-1
TGCGCCAGCAGCTTGGATCTCGAGACGCGCGAGCAGTACTTC
CASSLDLETREQYF
>TRBJ2-2|TRBD2|NA|TRBV10-3
TGTGCCATCGGCTCGGGACTAGCGATCGGGGAGCTGTTTTTT
CAIGSGLAIGELFF
>TRBJ1-2|NA|NA|TRBV4-2
TGTGCCAGCAGCCAAGGGGAGGCGGAGGATAACTATGGCTACACCTTC
CASSQGEAEDNYGYTF
>TRBJ2-7|NA|few|TRBV11-2
TGTGCCAGCAGCTTAGATTTCCACTACTACGAGCAGTACTTC
CASSLDFHYYEQYF
>TRBJ2-7|NA|NA|TRBV4-1
TGCGCCAGCAGCCAAGACCGGACCCGAAACTACGAGCAGTACTTC
CASSQDRTRNYEQYF
>TRBJ2-1|TRBD2|once|TRBV7-2
TGTGCCAGCAGCGCTACTAGCGGGAGGGGCAATGAGCAGTTCTTC
CASSATSGRGNEQFF
>TRBJ1-5|NA|NA|TRBV27
TGTGCCAGCAGTTTTTCCGGGTTGGATGGGCCCCAGCATTTT
CASSFSGLDGPQHF
>TRBJ2-3|TRBD2|NA|TRBV18
TGTGCCAGCTCATCCCTAGCGGGAGTCCCCAGCACAGATACGCAGTATTTT
CASSSLAGVPSTDTQYF
>TRBJ2-1|NA|NA|TRBV14
TGTGCCAGCAGCCAAGATCACGGTCGCCGCTCCTACAATGAGCAGTTCTTC
CASSQDHGRRSYNEQFF
>TRBJ2-7|TRBD2|NA|TRBV4-1
TGCGCCAGCAGCCAAGAGAGGGTAGCGGGCTACGAGCAGTACTTC
CASSQERVAGYEQYF
>TRBJ2-5|NA|NA|TRBV5-1
TGCGCCAGCAGCTTCCGGGACCCGAAGGTGGGCGAGACCCAGTACTTC
CASSFRDPKVGETQYF
>TRBJ1-3|NA|NA|TRBV28
TGTGCCAGCAGTCCGAAAAGAAACTCCGGGCCTCCACTCTCTGGAAACACCATATATTTT
CASSPKRNSGPPLSGNTIYF
>TRBJ1-5|NA|once|TRBV14
TGTGCCAGCAGCCTCACCTGGACAGTTTTGGGCAATCAGCCCCAGCATTTT
CASSLTWTVLGNQPQHF
>TRBJ2-1|NA|NA|TRBV28
TGTGCCAGCAGTTTATTCCCGACTAGGCGGTTTAACAATGAGCAGTTCTTC
CASSLFPTRRFNNEQFF
>TRBJ2-7|TRBD1|NA|TRBV28
TGTGCCAGCGGACCAATACGGGACAGGGCGTACGAGCAGTACTTC
CASGPIRDRAYEQYF